Listed here are 7 T cell receptor beta chains from one sample, sequenced in a study of blood T cell repertoires in COVID-19. Some clones are missing from TCRdb's copy, which holds only in-frame ones; the method was immunoSEQ multiplex PCR. The sample yields about 250,000 clones, under 90% seen once. The sample consisted of peripheral blood. These receptors were obtained from a woman aged 40 to 55 who had recovered from COVID-19.

CDR3 coding DNA: TGCGCCAGCAGCCCCCCGGCGGGAATGGAATCGGAGACCCAGTACTTC. It translates to CASSPPAGMESETQYF. V is TRBV4-1 and J is TRBJ2-5, with D possibly TRBD2 on 6 matching bases. V was shortened by 4 bases and J by 5 bases, with 20 bases between the two germline ends. There are 16 residues in the CDR3. Germline V gives CDR1 MGHRA, CDR2 YSYEKL.

The gene calls are TRBV4-2 and TRBJ2-1, with TRBD1 matching 8 bases. The V segment lost 0 bases and the J segment 3 bases; nucleotides outside the gene matches: 7. The CDR3 has 17 residues. The germline CDR1 and CDR2 sequences are LGHNA and YNFKEQ. The CDR3 coding sequence is TGTGCCAGCAGCCAAGATGGTTGGGGGACAGGCTACAATGAGCAGTTCTTC. Translated, it gives CASSQDGWGTGYNEQFF.

CDR3: CASSWGGIAKNIQYF. CDR3 bases: TGTGCCAGCAGTTGGGGCGGAATAGCCAAAAACATTCAGTACTTC. V gene TRBV6-2 or TRBV6-3 combines with J gene TRBJ2-4; TRBD1 is a possible D gene (5 bases). The ends were cut back, 4 bases at V and 0 bases at J, with 10 bases in the middle. This CDR3 region has 15 residues. Germline V gene lookup returns CDR1 MNHEY and CDR2 SVGEGT.

The chain has TRBV5-1 and TRBJ1-5; the D is unclear. The CDR3 loop spans 15 amino acids. Germline CDR1 reads SGHRS; CDR2 reads YFSETQ. V lost 1 base and J 1 base, leaving 9 bases between the germline ends. CDR3: CASSLNSGSNQPQHF. DNA of the CDR3: TGCGCCAGCAGCTTGAATTCGGGGAGCAATCAGCCCCAGCATTTT.

The chain couples TRBV30 to TRBJ2-7, with TRBD1 matching over 8 bases. Losses at the gene ends were 7 bases for V and 2 bases for J; bases not matched to a gene: 10. Germline values: CDR1 GTSNPN, CDR2 SVGIG (reference sequence). The CDR3 extends over 14 amino acids. CDR3 in amino acids: CASLRTGSAYEQYF. CDR3 nucleotides: TGTGCCTCCCTTCGGACAGGGAGTGCCTACGAGCAGTACTTC.

The V and J genes are TRBV18 and TRBJ2-7; tentatively, D is TRBD2 (6 bases). Germline CDR1 is KGHSH and CDR2 is LQKENI. The CDR3 covers 12 residues. The V end lost 6 bases, the J end lost 7 bases, and 13 bases lay between the germline ends. In DNA, the CDR3 is TGTGCCAGCTCGGCGGGACTTTGGGAGCAGTACTTC. Protein sequence: CASSAGLWEQYF.

The V call is TRBV19, the J call TRBJ1-5; weak D call: TRBD1 (5 bases). V was pared by 6 bases and J by 2 bases, with 14 bases between. Germline CDR1 LNHDA, CDR2 SQIVND (reference sequence). The CDR3 sequence is 15 residues long. CDR3 sequence (DNA): TGTGCCAGTAGCGTTGGCGGGGGTGGCAATCAGCCCCAGCATTTT. Residues: CASSVGGGGNQPQHF.